Following are 3 T cell receptor beta chains from one sample sequenced in a study of blood T cell repertoires in COVID-19. Only in-frame clones appear in the TCRdb table, and some are missing; sequencing was by immunoSEQ multiplex PCR. The sample includes 250,000 to 350,000 clones, around 87% of them seen just once. Sequenced material: peripheral blood. The receptors originated from a woman between 45 and 60 years old who had recovered from COVID-19.

The chain couples TRBV5-4 to TRBJ1-2; D may be TRBD1 (6 bases). From germline, CDR1 is SGHNT and CDR2 YYREEE (reference sequence). Trimming removed 3 bases from V and 8 bases from J, with 14 bases in between. The CDR3 has 13 residues. The CDR3 DNA reads as TGTGCCAGCAGCTCGAGGGGGTCGCAAGGCTACACCTTC. It codes for CASSSRGSQGYTF.

This chain connects TRBV10-3 to TRBJ2-1; 8 nucleotides line up with TRBD2. Germline V CDR1 and CDR2: ENHRY, SYGVKD. V lost 7 bases, J lost 4 bases, and 15 bases stayed unmatched. The CDR3 is 17 amino acids. CDR3 bases: TGTGCCATCACCGCAGGAACCGGGAGGGCCCGGTACAATGAGCAGTTCTTC. Translating gives CAITAGTGRARYNEQFF.

The rearrangement links TRBV5-1 to TRBJ1-1; D unclear. The CDR3 covers 15 residues. V lost 2 bases and J 1 base, leaving 12 bases between the germline ends. Germline V lookup: CDR1 SGHRS, CDR2 YFSETQ. CDR3 sequence reads: CASSFVAPGNTEAFF. The CDR3 DNA is TGCGCCAGCAGCTTTGTTGCGCCAGGGAACACTGAAGCTTTCTTT.